Sequencing of this T cell receptor beta chain was carried out in a study of identical twins. The study, taken as a whole, reports: Findings came from cross-sectional statistics, without long-term follow-up of donors. Analyses of zero insertions could, in part, be confounded by invariant MAIT and iNKT cells.

Unique molecular identifiers were present on the cDNA, which also gained a universal primer site by template switching. TCRdb itself ran the 5' RACE reads through MiXCR, one entry per CDR3 protein. In the table there are around 530,000 distinct CDR3 sequences, over 12% of which are singletons. This clonotype was observed a few times. Antigen specificity is unknown. The CDR3 covers 16 residues. The V and J ends lost 3 bases and 2 bases, in that order; junction bases with no gene match: 6. Germline assignment: CDR1 KGHDR and CDR2 SFDVKD. These same data were also listed under a study on yellow fever vaccine responses in identical twins.

This chain links TRBV24-1 with TRBJ2-7; the match to TRBD2 covers 10 bases. The origin of this receptor is a woman younger than 30 in good health. The sequenced sample was CD4+ T cells sorted from blood. CDR3 DNA: TGTGCCACCAGTGATCCAAGGAGCGGGGGGGCCTACGAGCAGTACGTC. It specifies CATSDPRSGGAYEQYV.